The TCR beta chain under discussion was sequenced for a study of OX40 agonist ivuxolimab in advanced cancers. Background on the study: With ivuxolimab, an agonistic anti-OX40 (CD134) antibody, patients were treated. With a range of roughly 20 to 85, age averaged about 59 years, and around 80% were male.

This clone has just one count. The CDR3 loop spans 15 amino acids. The V gene's germline CDR1 is SGHRS and CDR2 YFSETQ. Trimming took 4 bases from V and 5 from J, leaving 15 bases between them. Some clones are missing from TCRdb's copy, which holds only in-frame ones; the method was immunoSEQ multiplex PCR. The data show tens of thousands of clones, 85% to 90% seen once. The clonotype comes from an adult with an advanced solid tumor such as melanoma, head and neck, liver or kidney cancer. The sample consisted of CD4+ or CD8+ T cells sorted from blood, taken in a trial of the OX40 agonist ivuxolimab. The chain is built from TRBV5-1 and TRBJ2-2; D not certain. The DNA of the CDR3 is TGCGCCAGCAGCGATCAGGCAGGAGTTACCGGGGAGCTGTTTTTT. It codes for CASSDQAGVTGELFF.